Given below is one TCR beta chain in context. The antigen remains undetermined. This CDR3 comprises 13 residues. In germline, CDR1 is MNHNY, CDR2 SVGAGI (reference sequence). Trimming took off 7 bases at V and 4 bases at J, with 12 bases between the two ends. The data were taken from a study of shared clonotypes between healthy human individuals. Across the whole study: Each donor's CD8 memory used one plate, CD8 naive two, each CD4 subset three. Study conclusions and caveats: Unshared clonotypes carried lower generation probabilities than those common to all four donors.

Deep was the level at which the assay was run. TCRdb's copy holds only in-frame clones and misses some; the assay was immunoSEQ multiplex PCR. The sample yields a few million clones, roughly 93% seen once. Naive CD45RA+ and memory CD45RA-negative subsets were split from CD4+ cells. The V gene is TRBV6-6, the J gene TRBJ2-3; D uncertain. This receptor was obtained from a man younger than 30 in good health. Some clones in this sample may be carry-over from other donors' samples. Sequencing was done on a sample of naive CD4+ T cells from PBMCs. The subset is: CD45RA+ positively selected. The CDR3 region is CASTGYLADTQYF. Here the CDR3 DNA reads TGTGCCAGCACCGGGTATTTGGCAGATACGCAGTATTTT.